This T cell receptor (beta chain) comes out of a study of T cell responses to AZD1222 COVID-19 vaccine (dated by TCRdb to the early 2020s). For context, the study as a whole: Because spike-specific TCR depth and breadth did not differ between the two schedules, AZD1222 recipients who got a second dose at roughly 4 weeks were pooled with those who got a second dose at roughly 12 weeks. Enrollment into the trials was organized by age into subgroups of 18-55, 56-69 and 70-plus years, and those subgroups contained around 150, 28 and 57 TCR-sequenced participants, respectively. TCR sequencing was performed for about 250 trial participants, of whom around 200 were given two doses of AZD1222 and around 25 were given two doses of MenACWY control vaccine. What the work shows at the level of the full study, not this receptor alone: No day 14 peak-response samples were available, so repertoires were characterized only after the peak T cell response. Epitopes outside the regions mutated in the B.1.351 and B.1.1.7 variants were reportedly recognized by nearly half of the unique spike-specific TCRs. CD4 TCRs associated with the vaccine covered the entire spike protein, and the dominant responses were in regions 160-218 and 743-854. Most participants were white British and females outnumbered males, and the authors suggested that clonal diversity may have been underestimated. Spike-specific TCR breadth and depth rose significantly after two AZD1222 doses compared with day 0 and with MenACWY recipients. Conclusions about previously exposed vaccinees are limited because only five to seven AZD1222 recipients were SARS-CoV-2 seropositive at baseline. The 56-69-year group was small, and its depth increase did not reach significance, likely because of low power.

The intended sense of this specimen's time point label: baseline before first vaccination. Vaccinee samples were obtained from the UK trials COV001 and COV002, which included a single-blind randomized controlled phase 2/3 trial of AZD1222 (ChAdOx1 nCoV-19) in healthy adults. For TCRbeta chain sequencing, PBMC samples were collected from trial participants at day 0 and at day 28 after the second dose. The CDR3 covers 13 residues, taking in both the cysteine and the phenylalanine. Of all the DNA, just the CDR3 is kept, 39 bases in frame from base 1. V and J are truncated by 3 bases and 3 bases respectively, leaving an intervening sequence of 9 bases. Details on this clone: Its antigen target is currently unknown. Base quality data are lacking; no much larger clone is found one base away.

The CDR3 regions of human TCRbeta chains were subjected to immunosequencing. The source study handled its data this way. Repertoire TCRs were matched against a reference library of SARS-CoV-2-specific TCRs generated with the MIRA antigen-specificity platform. Breadth meant the fraction of unique TCRs that were SARS-CoV-2-associated, whereas depth meant the fraction of total T cells that were SARS-CoV-2-associated. Using the MIRA data, each spike-specific TCR was mapped to the spike region that the TCR reacts to and placed in a CD4 or CD8 class. Log10-transformed breadth and depth values were compared by one-way ANOVA with Sidak's multiple comparisons tests. As stored in TCRdb, this immuneACCESS dataset retains in-frame rearrangements with V and J assigned. A fraction of the clones does not appear; measured against another copy, unresolved V genes explain less than half of the discrepancy, and the remainder lacks a known reason. The V and J calls and clone size were taken over from that table, and D and trimming were inferred from the DNA. The sample table holds about 130,000 clones, of which roughly nine tenths were seen once. The ten most abundant clones make up more than 2.5% of the sample.

The sequence links TRBV12-3 or TRBV12-4 to TRBJ2-7; no D segment can be confidently identified. Sequences were derived from peripheral blood, sampled on day 0 of AZD1222 vaccination. The TCR sequence derives from an adult in good health. The nucleotide sequence is TGTGCCAGCAGTTTGAAGCGTAGCTACGAGCAGTACTTC. Its protein is CASSLKRSYEQYF.